The next 13 T cell receptor beta chains were all read from a single sample in a study of shared clonotypes between healthy human individuals. Sequencing used immunoSEQ multiplex PCR; TCRdb keeps in-frame clones, though not all of them. The sample contains millions of clones, 90% to 95% of which appear only once. Sequencing used naive CD4+ T cells sorted from blood. Subset here: CD45RA+ positively selected. The source is a man aged 18-30 years in good health.

The V gene is TRBV4-2, the J gene TRBJ1-6, with a tentative D call TRBD1 (6 bases). V lost 3 bases and J lost 8, with 17 bases in between. The CDR3 has 16 residues. The germline V gene encodes CDR1 LGHNA and CDR2 YNFKEQ. The CDR3 coding sequence is TGTGCCAGCAGCCAGGGGTCGACAGGAACCGATTCACCCCTCCACTTT. Encoded protein: CASSQGSTGTDSPLHF.

The V gene is TRBV18, the J gene TRBJ2-7; perhaps TRBD1 as D (6 bases). CDR1 and CDR2 (germline): KGHSH, LQKENI. The CDR3 runs 14 residues. The V end lost 5 bases, the J end lost 2 bases, and 13 bases lay between the germline ends. CDR3 in amino acids: CASSTGQNTYEQYF. The CDR3 DNA is TGTGCCAGCTCAACCGGACAGAATACCTACGAGCAGTACTTC.

The chain is built from TRBV9 and TRBJ1-4, with D perhaps matching TRBD1 (5 bases). V dropped 4 bases and J dropped 0 bases, with 13 bases sitting between them. Germline loops: CDR1 SGDLS, CDR2 YYNGEE. The CDR3 covers 16 residues. The chain's CDR3 is CASSSGRIATNEKLFF. CDR3 nucleotide sequence: TGTGCCAGCAGCTCGGGACGGATTGCAACTAATGAAAAACTGTTTTTT.

This chain connects TRBV5-6 to TRBJ1-2; tentatively, D is TRBD1 (5 bases). V shed 4 bases and J shed 4 bases, with 14 bases lying between them. The V gene's germline CDR1 is SGHDT and CDR2 YYEEEE. This CDR3 has 14 residues. CDR3 sequence: CASSGGLALYGYTF. CDR3 bases: TGTGCCAGCAGCGGGGGTCTCGCTCTCTATGGCTACACCTTC.

The V call is TRBV7-9, the J call TRBJ2-7; D is ambiguous. From germline, CDR1 is SEHNR and CDR2 FQNEAQ (reference sequence). V was shortened by 1 base and J by 0 bases, with 13 bases between the two germline ends. The CDR3 totals 16 residues. The CDR3 region is CASSLGLGSFSYEQYF. Written as DNA, the CDR3 is TGTGCCAGCAGCTTAGGTCTAGGCAGCTTCTCCTACGAGCAGTACTTC.

V gene TRBV5-1 combines with J gene TRBJ2-7, with 7 positions matching TRBD1. There are 15 residues in the CDR3. Germline lookup yields CDR1 SGHRS and CDR2 YFSETQ. J was trimmed by 2 bases and V by 0 bases; bases with no gene match: 5. The CDR3 DNA reads as TGCGCCAGCAGCTTGGTTCAGGGGGATCCCTACGAGCAGTACTTC. This sequence encodes CASSLVQGDPYEQYF.

As regards this clone: The same CDR3 arises from other DNA sequences in this sample as well. J is TRBJ1-6 and V is TRBV6-5, with D unclear. Germline V gives CDR1 MNHEY, CDR2 SVGAGI. Trimming left V 2 bases short and J 7 bases short, with 9 bases between. The CDR3 spans 14 residues. DNA of the CDR3: TGTGCCAGCAGTTACCACGGGCCAAATTCACCCCTCCACTTT. It is translated as CASSYHGPNSPLHF.

The V gene is TRBV5-6, the J gene TRBJ1-4, with D perhaps TRBD1 (5 bases). The CDR3 spans 14 residues. The ends were cut back, 2 bases at V and 4 bases at J, with 9 bases in the middle. Germline V gene data show CDR1 as SGHDT and CDR2 as YYEEEE. The CDR3 here is CASSLFRVNEKLFF. In nucleotides, the CDR3 is TGTGCCAGCAGCTTATTCAGGGTTAATGAAAAACTGTTTTTT.

The chain has TRBV11-2 and TRBJ1-6; D gene unclear. Germline CDR1 and CDR2: SGHAT and FQNNGV. V dropped 3 bases and J dropped 10 bases, with 10 bases sitting between them. The length of the CDR3 is 13 residues. CDR3 residues: CASSFLDASPLHF. The CDR3 DNA is TGTGCCAGCAGCTTTCTGGACGCCTCACCCCTCCACTTT.

The gene calls are TRBV5-6 and TRBJ2-5; TRBD2 aligns across 11 bases. The ends lost 3 bases at V and 5 bases at J; junction bases unmatched: 6. There are 15 residues in the CDR3. Germline assignment: CDR1 SGHDT and CDR2 YYEEEE. The CDR3 sequence is CASSSRLAGLETQYF. The CDR3 bases are TGTGCCAGCAGCTCGAGACTAGCGGGACTGGAGACCCAGTACTTC.

The genes are TRBV7-2 and TRBJ1-6; 7 bases align to TRBD1. The V and J ends lost 5 bases and 8 bases, in that order; junction bases with no gene match: 6. Germline assignment: CDR1 SGHTA and CDR2 FQGNSA. The CDR3 has 14 amino acids. CDR3: CASSGQDRYSPLHF. The CDR3 nucleotides are TGTGCCAGCAGCGGACAGGACCGTTATTCACCCCTCCACTTT.

The rearrangement uses TRBV19 and TRBJ2-5; D is possibly TRBD2 (6 bases). This CDR3 region has 14 residues. Germline values: CDR1 LNHDA, CDR2 SQIVND (reference sequence). Trimming took off 5 bases at V and 1 base at J, with 11 bases between the two ends. The CDR3 bases are TGTGCCAGTAGTCCGGGACTGCCCCAAGAGACCCAGTACTTC. Protein sequence: CASSPGLPQETQYF.

The chain has TRBV6-5 and TRBJ2-5; unclear D gene. V shed 0 bases and J shed 5 bases, with 10 bases lying between them. Per the germline V gene, CDR1 is MNHEY and CDR2 is SVGAGI. The CDR3 has 14 residues. CDR3 coding DNA: TGTGCCAGCAGTTACTCGCCCTCAACGGAGACCCAGTACTTC. This translates into CASSYSPSTETQYF.